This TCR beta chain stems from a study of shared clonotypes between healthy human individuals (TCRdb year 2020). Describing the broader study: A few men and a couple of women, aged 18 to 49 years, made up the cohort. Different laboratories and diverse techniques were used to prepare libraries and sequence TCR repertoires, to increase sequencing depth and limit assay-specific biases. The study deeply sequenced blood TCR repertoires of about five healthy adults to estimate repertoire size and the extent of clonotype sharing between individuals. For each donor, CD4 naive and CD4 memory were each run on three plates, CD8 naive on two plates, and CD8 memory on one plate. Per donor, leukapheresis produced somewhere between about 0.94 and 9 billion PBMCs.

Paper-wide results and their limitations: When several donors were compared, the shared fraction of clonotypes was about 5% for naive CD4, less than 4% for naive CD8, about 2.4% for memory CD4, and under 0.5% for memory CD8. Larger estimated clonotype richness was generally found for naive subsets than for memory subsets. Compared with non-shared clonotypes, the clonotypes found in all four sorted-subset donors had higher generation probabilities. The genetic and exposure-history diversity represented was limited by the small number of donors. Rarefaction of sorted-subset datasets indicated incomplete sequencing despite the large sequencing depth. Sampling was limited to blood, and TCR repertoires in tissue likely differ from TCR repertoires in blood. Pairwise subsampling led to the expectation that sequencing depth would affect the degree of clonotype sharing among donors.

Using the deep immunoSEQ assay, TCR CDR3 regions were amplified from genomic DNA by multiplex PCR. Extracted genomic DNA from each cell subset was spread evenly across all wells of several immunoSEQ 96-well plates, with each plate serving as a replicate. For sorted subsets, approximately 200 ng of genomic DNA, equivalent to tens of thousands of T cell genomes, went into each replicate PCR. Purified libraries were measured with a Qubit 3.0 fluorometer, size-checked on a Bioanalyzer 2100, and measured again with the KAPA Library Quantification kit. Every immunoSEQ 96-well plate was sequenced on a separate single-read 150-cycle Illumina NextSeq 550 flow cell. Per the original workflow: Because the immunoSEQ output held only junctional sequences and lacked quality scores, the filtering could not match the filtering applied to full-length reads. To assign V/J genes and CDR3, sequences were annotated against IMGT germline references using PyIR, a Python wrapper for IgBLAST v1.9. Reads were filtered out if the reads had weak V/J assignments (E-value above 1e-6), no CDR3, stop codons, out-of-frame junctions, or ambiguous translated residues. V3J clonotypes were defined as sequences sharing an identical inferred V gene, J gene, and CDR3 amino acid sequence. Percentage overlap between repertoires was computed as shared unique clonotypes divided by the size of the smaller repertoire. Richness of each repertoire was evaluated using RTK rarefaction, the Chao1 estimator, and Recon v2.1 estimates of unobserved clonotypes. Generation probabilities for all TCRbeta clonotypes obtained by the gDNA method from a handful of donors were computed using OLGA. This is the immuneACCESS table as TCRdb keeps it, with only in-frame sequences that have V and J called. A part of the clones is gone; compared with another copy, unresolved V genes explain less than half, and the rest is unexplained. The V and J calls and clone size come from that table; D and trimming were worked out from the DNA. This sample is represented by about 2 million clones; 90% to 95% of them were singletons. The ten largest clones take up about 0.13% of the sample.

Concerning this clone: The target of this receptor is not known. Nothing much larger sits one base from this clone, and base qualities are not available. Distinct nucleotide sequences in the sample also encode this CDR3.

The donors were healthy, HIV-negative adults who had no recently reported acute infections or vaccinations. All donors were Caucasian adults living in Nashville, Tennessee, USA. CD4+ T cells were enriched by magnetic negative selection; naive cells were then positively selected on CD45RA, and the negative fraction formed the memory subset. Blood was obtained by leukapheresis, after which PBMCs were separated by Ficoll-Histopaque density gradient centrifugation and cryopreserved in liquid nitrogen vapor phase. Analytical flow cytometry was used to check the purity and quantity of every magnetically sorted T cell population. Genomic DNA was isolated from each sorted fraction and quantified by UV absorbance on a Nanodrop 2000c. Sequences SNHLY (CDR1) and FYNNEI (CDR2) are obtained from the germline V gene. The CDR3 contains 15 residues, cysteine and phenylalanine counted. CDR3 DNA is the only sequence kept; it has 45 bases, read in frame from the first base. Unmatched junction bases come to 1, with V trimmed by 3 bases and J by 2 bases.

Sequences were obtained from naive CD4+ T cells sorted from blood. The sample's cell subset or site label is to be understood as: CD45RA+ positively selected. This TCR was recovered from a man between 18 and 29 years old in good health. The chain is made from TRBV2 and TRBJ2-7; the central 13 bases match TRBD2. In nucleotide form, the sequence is TGTGCCAGCAGTGAGACTAGCGGGGGGCCCTACGAGCAGTACTTC. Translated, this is CASSETSGGPYEQYF.